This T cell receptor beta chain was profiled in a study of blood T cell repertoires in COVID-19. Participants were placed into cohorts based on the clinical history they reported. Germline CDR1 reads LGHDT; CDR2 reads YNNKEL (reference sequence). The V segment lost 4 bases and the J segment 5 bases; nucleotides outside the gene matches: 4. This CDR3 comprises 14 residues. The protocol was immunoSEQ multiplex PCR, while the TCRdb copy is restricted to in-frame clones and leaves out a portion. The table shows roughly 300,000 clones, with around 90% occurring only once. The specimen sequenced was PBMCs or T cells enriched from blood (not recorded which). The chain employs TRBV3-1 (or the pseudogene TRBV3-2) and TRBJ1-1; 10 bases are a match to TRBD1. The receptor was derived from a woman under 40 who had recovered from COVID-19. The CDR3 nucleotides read TGTGCCAGCAGCCCTGGACAGGGGGTGACTGAAGCTTTCTTT. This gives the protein CASSPGQGVTEAFF.